One and the same sample provided the 25 T cell receptor beta chains below, sequenced in a study of T cells in Graves' hyperthyroidism and ophthalmopathy. Amplification targeted TCR beta CDR3 regions from RNA transcripts. RT-PCR in the first round (using the HTBI primer set) targeted the TCR CDR3. TCRdb called the multiplex PCR reads again in MiXCR, with one record for every CDR3 protein. The sample contains hundreds of thousands of distinct CDR3 sequences, approximately 36% of which appear only once. Sequencing used blood. Source of these receptors: a woman in her thirties or forties with Graves' hyperthyroidism.

This clonotype was seen many times. The rearrangement joins TRBV14 to TRBJ1-1, with D perhaps TRBD1 (5 bases). Trimming left V 1 base short and J 0 bases short, with 9 bases between. CDR1 is SGHDN and CDR2 is FVKESK in the germline V gene. The CDR3 covers 15 residues. The CDR3 bases are TGTGCCAGCAGCCAAGGGGGACGGATGAACACTGAAGCTTTCTTT. It encodes CASSQGGRMNTEAFF.

This clonotype was counted at least ten times. The chain uses TRBV10-3 and TRBJ2-6; TRBD2 matches at 9 bases. The trim removed 3 bases at V and 2 bases at J, leaving 8 bases unmatched. The CDR3 has 18 amino acids. Germline values: CDR1 ENHRY, CDR2 SYGVKD. The CDR3 bases are TGTGCCATCAGTGATCGAGGTAGCGGGAGAACTGGGGCCAACGTCCTGACTTTC. It is translated as CAISDRGSGRTGANVLTF.

A note on this clonotype: Being one base from a much bigger clone, this may be a read error. The V and J genes are TRBV7-2 and TRBJ2-5; TRBD2 matches at 14 bases. The CDR3 has 16 residues. Germline CDR1 SGHTA, CDR2 FQGNSA. CDR3 coding DNA: TGTGCCTGCAGCTTAAGGACTAGCGGGGGGAAAGAGACCCAGTACTTC. It encodes CACSLRTSGGKETQYF. Drawing the rest from reference TRBV7-2 and TRBJ2-5, the complete variable domain is GAGVSQSPSNKVTEKGKDVELRCDPISGHTALYWYRQSLGQGLEFLIYFQGNSAPDKSGLPSDRFSAERTGGSVSTLTIQRTQQEDSAVYLCACSLRTSGGKETQYFGPGTRLLVL.

This clonotype was seen many times. The genes are TRBV29-1 and TRBJ2-7; perhaps TRBD1 as D (6 bases). CDR1 and CDR2 (germline): SQVTM, ANQGSEA. Trimming took 7 bases from V and 7 from J, leaving 14 bases between them. This CDR3 comprises 11 residues. This CDR3 is CSAADSWEQYF. DNA for the CDR3: TGCAGCGCCGCGGACAGCTGGGAGCAGTACTTC.

About this clonotype itself: A junction boundary mismatches the germline segment, possibly from a read error. V gene TRBV12-3 or TRBV12-4 combines with J gene TRBJ2-2, with 10 positions matching TRBD2. This CDR3 is 16 amino acids long. The CDR3 sequence is CVSSPPGLASTGELFF. The CDR3 nucleotides are TGTGTCAGCAGTCCCCCGGGACTAGCGAGCACCGGGGAGCTGTTTTTT.

This chain joins TRBV16 and TRBJ1-1; D remains unclear. The germline gives CDR1 KGHSY, CDR2 FQNENV. The CDR3 is 15 residues long. The germline V and J ends were trimmed by 3 bases and 2 bases, with 13 bases remaining between them. This CDR3 reads CASSHAPGSNTEAFF. Written as DNA, the CDR3 is TGTGCCAGCAGCCATGCCCCCGGCAGCAACACTGAAGCTTTCTTT. The full variable domain, its missing parts supplied by reference TRBV16 and TRBJ1-1, is GEEVAQTPKHLVRGEGQKAKLYCAPIKGHSYVFWYQQVLKNEFKFLISFQNENVFDETGMPKERFSAKCLPNSPCSLEIQATKLEDSAVYFCASSHAPGSNTEAFFGQGTRLTVV.

This clonotype was counted only a few times. This chain connects TRBV6-6 to TRBJ1-1; TRBD1 might be the D (5 bases). Germline V lookup: CDR1 MNHNY, CDR2 SVGAGI (reference sequence). The CDR3 is made up of 13 amino acids. The V end lost 6 bases, the J end lost 8 bases, and 16 bases lay between the germline ends. The DNA for the CDR3 is TGTGCCAGCAGACCGACCCCCGACAGAGAAGCTTTCTTT. Translation: CASRPTPDREAFF.

This clonotype was counted only a few times. The chain employs TRBV12-3 or TRBV12-4 and TRBJ2-7; 10 nucleotides align to TRBD2. The CDR3 loop spans 16 amino acids. J was trimmed by 5 bases and V by 7 bases; bases with no gene match: 14. This CDR3 is CASKSRRAGGPDEQYF. CDR3 nucleotides: TGTGCCAGCAAATCACGAAGAGCGGGAGGGCCGGACGAGCAGTACTTC.

This clonotype came up a few times. This chain connects TRBV4-3 to TRBJ1-5, with D uncertain. Deletions cut 0 bases from V and 6 bases from J, with 9 bases between. Germline CDR1 is LGHNA and CDR2 is YSLEER. CDR3 length equals 14 residues. The CDR3 loop is CASSQEQGSQPQHF. The CDR3 DNA reads as TGCGCCAGCAGCCAAGAGCAAGGGTCTCAGCCCCAGCATTTT.

The rearrangement links TRBV20-1 to TRBJ1-5, with 9 bases identical to TRBD1. In germline, CDR1 is DFQATT, CDR2 SNEGSKA (reference sequence). J lost 3 bases, V lost 0 bases, and 6 bases had no gene match. The CDR3 covers 16 residues. The DNA of the CDR3 is TGCAGTGCTAGAGAAGCGGGGACAGGGAACAATCAGCCCCAGCATTTT. This gives the protein CSAREAGTGNNQPQHF.

Regarding this clonotype: The missing conserved phenylalanine or tryptophan at the end of this CDR3 makes a read error likely. V usage is TRBV19 and J usage is TRBJ2-2, with D tentatively TRBD2 (6 bases). V was cut by 7 bases and J by 4 bases, with 22 bases left in between. The germline V gene encodes CDR1 LNHDA and CDR2 SQIVND (reference sequence). The CDR3 runs 17 residues. CDR3 protein: CASTRKDRLVGTGELFS. The CDR3 DNA reads TGTGCCAGTACCCGCAAAGATCGACTAGTGGGCACCGGGGAGCTGTTTTCT.

This clonotype was seen only a few times. The chain uses TRBV7-2 and TRBJ2-7, with unresolved D. V lost 6 bases, J lost 3 bases, and 12 bases lay in between. From germline, CDR1 is SGHTA and CDR2 FQGNSA. The CDR3 is 13 amino acids. The CDR3 here is CASSTTRFYEQYF. CDR3 coding DNA: TGTGCCAGCAGTACGACCCGGTTCTACGAGCAGTACTTC.

This clonotype was detected ten times or more. The chain employs TRBV19 and TRBJ1-5, with D tentatively TRBD1 (5 bases). V lost 7 bases, J lost 5 bases, and 15 bases lay in between. In germline, CDR1 is LNHDA, CDR2 SQIVND (reference sequence). The CDR3 loop spans 14 amino acids. The CDR3, as DNA: TGTGCCAGTACCCCGGGGCAAGCTGATCAGCCCCAGCATTTT. It specifies CASTPGQADQPQHF.

This clonotype was seen at least ten times. The genes are TRBV6-5 and TRBJ1-3; TRBD1 is a possible D gene (5 bases). CDR3 length: 12 amino acids. The germline gives CDR1 MNHEY, CDR2 SVGAGI. The V and J ends lost 8 bases and 4 bases respectively, with 9 bases between them. The CDR3 is CASWDPGNTIYF. CDR3 coding DNA: TGTGCCAGCTGGGACCCAGGAAACACCATATATTTT.

The J gene is TRBJ1-2, the V gene TRBV20-1, with D tentatively TRBD1 (5 bases). The CDR3 covers 14 residues. The V gene's germline CDR1 is DFQATT and CDR2 SNEGSKA (reference sequence). V gave up 3 bases and J gave up 5 bases, with 16 bases separating them. DNA for the CDR3: TGCAGTGCTAGTCCCTGGGACGGACGATATGGCTACACCTTC. Translating gives CSASPWDGRYGYTF.

This clonotype was observed at least ten times. The genes are TRBV13 and TRBJ1-6; TRBD1 might be the D (5 bases). V was trimmed by 3 bases and J by 7 bases, leaving 10 bases between them. Germline CDR1 reads PRHDT; CDR2 reads FYEKMQ (reference sequence). The length of the CDR3 is 14 residues. The CDR3 region has the DNA TGTGCCAGCAGCTTGACAGCTGCAAATTCACCCCTCCACTTT. Its translation is CASSLTAANSPLHF.

Many counts were recorded for this clonotype. V and J are TRBV7-3 and TRBJ1-1; D call uncertain. Germline values: CDR1 SGHTA, CDR2 FQGTGA. The CDR3 length is 13 residues. Trimming cost V 3 bases and J 3 bases, with 8 bases left between them. The chain's CDR3 is CASSFAKDTEAFF. As DNA, the CDR3 is TGTGCCAGCAGCTTCGCCAAGGACACTGAAGCTTTCTTT.

This clonotype was seen repeatedly, ten times or more. The J gene is TRBJ1-4, the V gene TRBV2, with 7 positions matching TRBD1. Trimming removed 6 bases from V and 8 bases from J; junction bases left unmatched: 9. CDR1 SNHLY and CDR2 FYNNEI come from the germline V gene. This CDR3 is 14 amino acids long. The CDR3 coding sequence is TGTGCCAGCAGCCTAGGGGGCTCTAGGGAAAAACTGTTTTTT. This gives the protein CASSLGGSREKLFF.

The V gene is TRBV7-9, the J gene TRBJ2-7, with D unclear. The J call may be in error: the DNA end matches TRBJ2-1 better. The CDR3 sequence is 15 residues long. Germline lookup yields CDR1 SEHNR and CDR2 FQNEAQ (reference sequence). CDR3 amino acids: CASSSSTGRRNEQFF. The CDR3 DNA is TGTGCCAGCAGCAGTAGCACCGGCCGACGGAATGAGCAGTTCTTC.

The chain employs TRBV10-3 and TRBJ1-5; D remains ambiguous. From germline, CDR1 is ENHRY and CDR2 SYGVKD. Trimming pared 0 bases from V and 11 bases from J, leaving 17 bases between. The CDR3 is 15 amino acids. The CDR3 loop reads CAISESPGGQETQHF. The CDR3 nucleotides are TGTGCCATCAGTGAGTCGCCGGGAGGCCAAGAGACCCAGCATTTT.

The J gene is TRBJ2-7, the V gene TRBV5-8; D ambiguous. The germline CDR1 and CDR2 sequences are SGHTS and YDEGEE. The germline V and J ends were trimmed by 2 bases and 6 bases, with 18 bases remaining between them. This CDR3 spans 15 amino acids. The CDR3 loop is CASSFSWYRSPEQYF. The CDR3 coding sequence is TGTGCCAGCAGCTTCTCTTGGTACCGCTCCCCCGAGCAGTACTTC.

This clonotype was observed at least ten times. The V call is TRBV9, the J call TRBJ1-6; D unclear. There are 14 residues in the CDR3. Germline CDR1 is SGDLS and CDR2 is YYNGEE. The V gene lost 4 bases and the J gene lost 8 bases, with 13 bases spanning the gap. The CDR3 region is CASSPLGGDSPLHF. In DNA, the CDR3 is TGTGCCAGCAGCCCCCTCGGTGGCGATTCACCCCTCCACTTT.

The V gene is TRBV4-3, the J gene TRBJ1-1; the match to TRBD1 covers 7 bases. V shed 6 bases, J shed 12 bases, and the junction held 13 bases outside the gene matches. The CDR3 totals 13 residues. The germline gives CDR1 LGHNA, CDR2 YSLEER. The CDR3: CASSTPGQPRSFF. CDR3 in DNA: TGCGCCAGCAGTACTCCGGGACAGCCGCGCTCTTTCTTT.

The chain uses TRBV6-1 and TRBJ2-3; D perhaps matches TRBD1 (6 bases). This CDR3 spans 13 amino acids. V was pared by 10 bases and J by 4 bases, with 15 bases between. In germline, CDR1 is MNHNS, CDR2 SASEGT. Here the CDR3 reads CATRKQGSDTQYF. CDR3 bases: TGTGCCACCAGGAAACAGGGATCAGATACGCAGTATTTT.

This chain links TRBV15 with TRBJ2-3; the match to TRBD2 covers 7 bases. With 0 bases clipped from V and 0 bases from J, the junction kept 3 bases outside the gene matches. CDR1 and CDR2 (germline): LNHNV, YYDKDF (reference sequence). The CDR3 runs to 16 residues. The CDR3 is CATSRDGLVSTDTQYF. CDR3 in DNA: TGTGCCACCAGCAGAGATGGACTAGTGAGCACAGATACGCAGTATTTT.